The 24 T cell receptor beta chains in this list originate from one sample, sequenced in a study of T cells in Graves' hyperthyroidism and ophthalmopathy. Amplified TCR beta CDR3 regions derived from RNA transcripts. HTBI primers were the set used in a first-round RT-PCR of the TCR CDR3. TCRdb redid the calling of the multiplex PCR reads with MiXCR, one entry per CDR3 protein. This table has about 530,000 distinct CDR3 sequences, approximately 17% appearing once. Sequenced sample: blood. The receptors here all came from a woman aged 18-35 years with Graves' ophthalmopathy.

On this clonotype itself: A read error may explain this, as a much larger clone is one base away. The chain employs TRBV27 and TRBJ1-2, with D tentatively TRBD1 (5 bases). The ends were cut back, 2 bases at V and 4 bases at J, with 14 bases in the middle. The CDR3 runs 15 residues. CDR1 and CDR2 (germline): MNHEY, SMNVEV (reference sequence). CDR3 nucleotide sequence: TGTGCCAGCAGTTTAGGGGACGCCGCATTCTATGGCTACACCTTC. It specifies CASSLGDAAFYGYTF.

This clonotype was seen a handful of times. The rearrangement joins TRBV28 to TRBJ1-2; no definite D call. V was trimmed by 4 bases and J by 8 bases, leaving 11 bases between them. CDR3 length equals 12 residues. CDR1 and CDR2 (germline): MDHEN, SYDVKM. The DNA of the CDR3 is TGTGCCAGCAGTTCGGACCTAGGGGGCTACACCTTC. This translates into CASSSDLGGYTF.

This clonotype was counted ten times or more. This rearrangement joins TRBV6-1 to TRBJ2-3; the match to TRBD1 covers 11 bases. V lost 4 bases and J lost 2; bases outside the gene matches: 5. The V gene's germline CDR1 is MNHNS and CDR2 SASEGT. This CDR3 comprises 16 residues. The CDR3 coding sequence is TGTGCCAGCAGTGGATGGGACAGGGGGTTCACAGATACGCAGTATTTT. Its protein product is CASSGWDRGFTDTQYF.

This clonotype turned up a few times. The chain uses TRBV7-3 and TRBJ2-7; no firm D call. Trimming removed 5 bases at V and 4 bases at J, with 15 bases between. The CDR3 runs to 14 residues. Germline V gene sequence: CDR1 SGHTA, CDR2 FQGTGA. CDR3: CASSVGSVGYEQYF. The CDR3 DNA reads TGTGCCAGCAGCGTAGGCTCGGTTGGATACGAGCAGTACTTC.

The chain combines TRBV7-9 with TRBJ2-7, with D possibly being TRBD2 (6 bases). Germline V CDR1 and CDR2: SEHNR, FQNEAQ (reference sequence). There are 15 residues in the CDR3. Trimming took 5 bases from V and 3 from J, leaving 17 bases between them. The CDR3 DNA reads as TGTGCCAGCAGCCACATAAAAGCGGGTAACTACGAGCAGTACTTC. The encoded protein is CASSHIKAGNYEQYF.

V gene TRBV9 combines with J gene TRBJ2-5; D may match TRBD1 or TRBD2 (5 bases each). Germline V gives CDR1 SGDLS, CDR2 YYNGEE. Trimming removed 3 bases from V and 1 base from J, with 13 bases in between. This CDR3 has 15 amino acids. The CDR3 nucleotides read TGTGCCAGCAGCGCCTCTCCGGGACCCCAAGAGACCCAGTACTTC. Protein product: CASSASPGPQETQYF.

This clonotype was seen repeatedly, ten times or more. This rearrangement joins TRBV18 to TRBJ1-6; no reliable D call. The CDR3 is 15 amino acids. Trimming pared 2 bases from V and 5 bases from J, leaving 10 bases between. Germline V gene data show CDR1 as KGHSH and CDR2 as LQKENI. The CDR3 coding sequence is TGTGCCAGCTCACCATATCGGCGGGATAATTCACCCCTCCACTTT. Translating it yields CASSPYRRDNSPLHF.

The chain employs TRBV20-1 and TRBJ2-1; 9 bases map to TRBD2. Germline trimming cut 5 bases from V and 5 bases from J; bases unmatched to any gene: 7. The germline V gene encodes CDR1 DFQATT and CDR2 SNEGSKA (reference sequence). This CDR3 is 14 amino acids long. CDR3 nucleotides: TGCAGTGCTCATAGCGGGAGCGACCACAATGAGCAGTTCTTC. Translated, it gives CSAHSGSDHNEQFF.

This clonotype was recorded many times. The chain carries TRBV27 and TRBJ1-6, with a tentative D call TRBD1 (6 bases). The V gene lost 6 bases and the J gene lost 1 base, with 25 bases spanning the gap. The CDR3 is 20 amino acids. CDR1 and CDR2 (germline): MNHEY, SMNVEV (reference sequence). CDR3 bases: TGTGCCAGCAGCACACCGACAGGCCTCGGAAGCGGGTCCTATAATTCACCCCTCCACTTT. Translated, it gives CASSTPTGLGSGSYNSPLHF.

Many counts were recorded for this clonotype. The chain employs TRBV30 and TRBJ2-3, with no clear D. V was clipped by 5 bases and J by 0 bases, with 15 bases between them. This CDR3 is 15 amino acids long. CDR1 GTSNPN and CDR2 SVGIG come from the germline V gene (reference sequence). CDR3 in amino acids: CAWHPQMGSTDTQYF. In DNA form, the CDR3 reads TGTGCCTGGCACCCCCAGATGGGGAGCACAGATACGCAGTATTTT. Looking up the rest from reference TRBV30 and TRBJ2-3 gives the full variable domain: SQTIHQWPATLVQPVGSPLSLECTVEGTSNPNLYWYRQAAGRGLQLLFYSVGIGQISSEVPQNLSASRPQDRQFILSSKKLLLSDSGFYLCAWHPQMGSTDTQYFGPGTRLTVL.

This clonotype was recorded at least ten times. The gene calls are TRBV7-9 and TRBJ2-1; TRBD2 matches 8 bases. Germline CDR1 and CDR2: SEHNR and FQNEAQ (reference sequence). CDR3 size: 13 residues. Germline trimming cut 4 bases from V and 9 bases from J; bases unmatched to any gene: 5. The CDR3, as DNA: TGTGCCAGCAGCTCCGCGGGGGGAAGTGAGCAGTTCTTC. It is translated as CASSSAGGSEQFF.

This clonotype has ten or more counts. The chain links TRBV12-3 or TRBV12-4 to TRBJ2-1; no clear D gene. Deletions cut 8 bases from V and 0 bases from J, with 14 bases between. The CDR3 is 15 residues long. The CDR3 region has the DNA TGTGCCAGCGCAGGTTCACGTAGCTCCTACAATGAGCAGTTCTTC. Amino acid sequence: CASAGSRSSYNEQFF.

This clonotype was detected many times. The CDR3 loop is CASSVVPGGAPYGYTF. The DNA of the CDR3 is TGTGCCAGCAGCGTAGTTCCCGGGGGCGCCCCCTATGGCTACACCTTC. V gene TRBV9 combines with J gene TRBJ1-2, with D maybe TRBD1 (6 bases). CDR3 length equals 16 residues. Germline loops: CDR1 SGDLS, CDR2 YYNGEE. Trimming pared 0 bases from V and 4 bases from J, leaving 16 bases between.

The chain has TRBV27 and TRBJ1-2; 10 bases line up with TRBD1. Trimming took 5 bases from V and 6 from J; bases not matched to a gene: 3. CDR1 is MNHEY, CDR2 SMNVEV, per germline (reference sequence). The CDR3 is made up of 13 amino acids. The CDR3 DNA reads TGTGCCAGCAGTGGGGGGACAGGGGATGGCTACACCTTC. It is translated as CASSGGTGDGYTF.

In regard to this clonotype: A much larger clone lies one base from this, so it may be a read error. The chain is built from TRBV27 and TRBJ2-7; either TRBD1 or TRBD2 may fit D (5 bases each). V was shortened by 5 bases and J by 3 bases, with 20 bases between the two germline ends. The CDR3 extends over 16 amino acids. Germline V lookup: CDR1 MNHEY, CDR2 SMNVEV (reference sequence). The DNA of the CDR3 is TGTGCCAGCAGTCTATTCGTACCGGGACGCCACTACGAGCAGTACTTC. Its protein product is CASSLFVPGRHYEQYF.

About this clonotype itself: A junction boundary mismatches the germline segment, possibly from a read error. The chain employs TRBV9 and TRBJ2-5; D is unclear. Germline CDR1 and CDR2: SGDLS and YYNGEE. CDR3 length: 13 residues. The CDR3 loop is CASGVGRGETQYF. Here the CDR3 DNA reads TGTGCCAGCGGCGTAGGACGCGGAGAGACCCAGTACTTC. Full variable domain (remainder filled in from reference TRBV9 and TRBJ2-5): DSGVTQTPKHLITATGQRVTLRCSPRSGDLSVYWYQQSLDQGLQFLIQYYNGEERAKGNILERFSAQQFPDLHSELNLSSLELGDSALYFCASGVGRGETQYFGPGTRLLVL.

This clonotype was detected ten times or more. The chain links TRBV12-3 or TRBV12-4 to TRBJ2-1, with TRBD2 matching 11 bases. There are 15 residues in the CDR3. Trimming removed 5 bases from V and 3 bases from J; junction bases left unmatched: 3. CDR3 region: CASSPTSGSYNEQFF. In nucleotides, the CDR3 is TGTGCCAGCAGTCCAACTAGCGGGAGCTACAATGAGCAGTTCTTC.

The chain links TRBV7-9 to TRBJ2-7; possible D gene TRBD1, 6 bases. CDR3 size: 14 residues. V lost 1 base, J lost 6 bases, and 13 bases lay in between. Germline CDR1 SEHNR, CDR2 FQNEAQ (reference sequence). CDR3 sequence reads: CASSLGVQGGEQYF. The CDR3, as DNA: TGTGCCAGCAGCTTAGGAGTACAGGGTGGCGAGCAGTACTTC. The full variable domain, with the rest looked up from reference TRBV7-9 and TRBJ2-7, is DTGVSQNPRHKITKRGQNVTFRCDPISEHNRLYWYRQTLGQGPEFLTYFQNEAQLEKSRLLSDRFSAERPKGSFSTLEIQRTEQGDSAMYLCASSLGVQGGEQYFGPGTRLTVT.

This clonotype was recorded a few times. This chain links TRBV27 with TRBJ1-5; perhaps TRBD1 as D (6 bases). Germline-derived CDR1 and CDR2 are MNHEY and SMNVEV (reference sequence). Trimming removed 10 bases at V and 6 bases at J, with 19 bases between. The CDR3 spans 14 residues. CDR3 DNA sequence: TGTGCCACCTCCTCCGGGGGCCGGGGTCAGCCCCAGCATTTT. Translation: CATSSGGRGQPQHF.

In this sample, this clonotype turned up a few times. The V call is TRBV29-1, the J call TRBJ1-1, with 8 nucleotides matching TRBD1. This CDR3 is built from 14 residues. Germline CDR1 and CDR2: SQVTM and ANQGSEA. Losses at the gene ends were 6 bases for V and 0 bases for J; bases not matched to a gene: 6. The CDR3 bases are TGCAGCGTCGGGACAGGTCTATTGAACACTGAAGCTTTCTTT. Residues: CSVGTGLLNTEAFF.

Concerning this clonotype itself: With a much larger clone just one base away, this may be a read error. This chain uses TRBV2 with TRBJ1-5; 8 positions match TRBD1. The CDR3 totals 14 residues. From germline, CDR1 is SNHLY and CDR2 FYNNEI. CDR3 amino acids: CASSQQGDNQPRHF. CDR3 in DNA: TGTGCCAGCAGCCAACAGGGGGACAATCAGCCCCGGCATTTT.

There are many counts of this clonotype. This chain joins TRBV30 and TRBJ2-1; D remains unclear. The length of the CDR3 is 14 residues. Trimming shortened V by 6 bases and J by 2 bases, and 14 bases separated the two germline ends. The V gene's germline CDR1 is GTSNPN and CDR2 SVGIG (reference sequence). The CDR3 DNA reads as TGTGCCTGTTGTCGGGCGCCAGCCTACAATGAGCAGTTCTTC. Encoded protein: CACCRAPAYNEQFF.

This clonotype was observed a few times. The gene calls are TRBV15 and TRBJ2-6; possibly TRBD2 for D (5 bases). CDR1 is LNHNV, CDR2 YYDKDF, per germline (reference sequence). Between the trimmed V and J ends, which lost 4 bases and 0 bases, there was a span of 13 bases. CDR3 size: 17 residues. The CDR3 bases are TGTGCCACCAGCACGTCCCGGAGGCCCTCTGGGGCCAACGTCCTGACTTTC. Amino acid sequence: CATSTSRRPSGANVLTF.

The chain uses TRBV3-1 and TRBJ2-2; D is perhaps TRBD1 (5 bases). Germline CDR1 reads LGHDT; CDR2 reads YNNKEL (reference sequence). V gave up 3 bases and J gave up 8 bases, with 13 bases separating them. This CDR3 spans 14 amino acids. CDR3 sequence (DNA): TGTGCCAGCAGCCATGCAGGGTTCGTAGGGGAGCTGTTTTTT. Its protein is CASSHAGFVGELFF.